This T cell receptor beta chain was recovered during a study of a mutant IDH1 vaccine in newly diagnosed glioma. On the study more broadly: The V12 visit happened in week 35, and the V13 visit happened in week 47.

Concerning this clone: Its antigen is unknown.

This CDR3 comprises 11 residues. Germline lookup yields CDR1 SGHKS and CDR2 YYEKEE (reference sequence). V dropped 3 bases and J dropped 0 bases, with 1 base sitting between them. This table comes from immunoSEQ multiplex PCR, and its TCRdb copy is limited to in-frame clones, with some not included. The sample yields tens of thousands of clones, just under 90% seen once. Stated time point: week 47, end of study. Each dose of the vaccine consisted of 300 ug of mutant IDH1 20-mer peptide, with topical imiquimod. All eight of the vaccinations patients received fell in weeks 1, 3, 5, 7, 11, 15, 19 and 23.

The receptor was derived from a woman in her twenties or thirties with glioma. V is TRBV5-5 and J is TRBJ2-7; D unclear. The sequencing here drew on PBMCs, taken from a glioma patient whose treatment included an IDH1 peptide vaccine. The CDR3 loop is CASSYSYEQYF. The CDR3 region has the DNA TGTGCCAGCAGCTACTCCTACGAGCAGTACTTC.